This T cell receptor beta chain was recovered during a study of prognosis after radiotherapy for stage I lung cancer. Study context: Patients (approximately 12 men, five or six women) were aged roughly 53 to 95, median approximately 77 years. Findings and caveats of the study: Frequencies of TRBV and TRBJ gene use reportedly varied by whether patients had metastases. Shannon entropy (measured after stereotactic body radiation therapy) was lower in patients who went on to develop distant metastases.

The blood draw at each of two time points yielded about 6 milliliters of peripheral blood. Starting from genomic DNA, TCR beta CDR3 was amplified through two-round multiplex PCR. Individual primers that were specific to each TRBV and TRBJ gene served in first-round PCR. TCRdb re-called the multiplex PCR reads with MiXCR, one entry per CDR3 protein. The data show 15,000 to 20,000 distinct CDR3 sequences, 50% seen once. Turning to this clonotype: The antigen remains unidentified.

Trimming cost V 5 bases and J 2 bases, with 11 bases left between them. This CDR3 contains 13 residues. Germline V lookup: CDR1 DFQATT, CDR2 SNEGSKA (reference sequence). The chain has TRBV20-1 and TRBJ2-3; D is ambiguous. The clonotype was recovered from a donor aged 50 or older with non-small cell lung cancer. Specimen: PBMCs, collected before or after stereotactic body radiation therapy (not recorded which). The CDR3: CSAPYGITDTQYF. CDR3 DNA sequence: TGCAGTGCTCCCTATGGGATCACAGATACGCAGTATTTT.